The source of this T cell receptor beta chain is a study of blood T cells in healthy people across ages. At the level of the study: Researchers report that template switching captured about one barcoded beta molecule per two T cells. Study-level findings and limits: Long-lived donors had more naive CD4+ cells and higher diversity than aged donors.

Trimming pared 5 bases from V and 2 bases from J, leaving 13 bases between. CDR3 size: 13 residues. The germline gives CDR1 DFQATT, CDR2 SNEGSKA (reference sequence). There are a few counts of this clonotype. Its antigen is still unknown. Combining a sample-barcoded 5' primer with a J-beta primer mix, a second PCR ran for roughly 6 to 12 cycles. Each cDNA molecule received a tag from a template-switch adaptor that had 12 random nucleotides. TCRdb reanalysed the 5' RACE reads using MiXCR and keeps one entry per CDR3 protein. The repertoire has 1,300,000 or so distinct CDR3 sequences, 45% to 70% of them found once; the top ten carry 6.5% to 8%.

The chain carries TRBV20-1 and TRBJ2-7, with no clear D. The sample comprised blood. The source of this sequence is a man younger than 35 in good health. For the CDR3, the DNA is TGCAGTGCTTCCCGGGCACCCACCTACGAGCAGTACTTC. It is translated as CSASRAPTYEQYF.